Listed below are T cell receptor beta chains from one sample, sequenced in a study of PD-L1 blockade in urothelial cancer. Here immunoSEQ multiplex PCR was the method, and the copy in TCRdb shows in-frame clones only, minus some. This table holds tens of thousands of clones, about 84% found once. The sequencing here drew on PBMCs, taken around atezolizumab (anti-PD-L1) treatment. The origin of the receptors is a man aged 55 to 69 with urothelial cancer. Each CDR3 is given with its conserved first and last residue. The D gene is left open where the match is weak. Where a row states a size, it is once, few, many or the class of an expanded clone; other rows omit it.

size,J,V,D,CDR3,DNA
-,TRBJ2-7,TRBV27,TRBD1,CASSLYRDRGLEQYF,TGTGCCAGCAGTTTATACCGGGACAGGGGGCTTGAGCAGTACTTC
-,TRBJ1-5,TRBV19,-,CASSIPGPWRAQHF,TGTGCCAGTAGTATCCCAGGTCCGTGGCGAGCCCAGCATTTT
-,TRBJ2-5,TRBV13,-,CASSLGSAQYF,TGTGCCAGCAGCTTAGGGAGTGCCCAGTACTTC
-,TRBJ1-3,TRBV14,TRBD1,CASSQLQGGNTIYF,TGTGCCAGCAGCCAACTACAGGGGGGAAACACCATATATTTT
-,TRBJ1-2,TRBV30,-,CAWSVPRHSTNYGYTF,TGTGCCTGGAGTGTACCCAGACACTCAACTAACTATGGCTACACCTTC
-,TRBJ1-1,TRBV11-2,-,CASSLTTDLNTEAFF,TGTGCCAGCAGCTTAACGACAGACCTGAACACTGAAGCTTTCTTT
-,TRBJ1-2,TRBV30,-,CAWSVYRTTNYGYTF,TGTGCCTGGAGTGTATACAGGACAACTAACTATGGCTACACCTTC
-,TRBJ1-4,TRBV10-2,-,CASGRSERREKLFF,TGCGCCAGCGGCCGCTCTGAACGCCGTGAAAAACTGTTTTTT
-,TRBJ1-1,TRBV30,TRBD1,CAWERDRGTEAFF,TGTGCCTGGGAACGGGACAGGGGAACTGAAGCTTTCTTT
-,TRBJ2-7,TRBV10-3,TRBD2,CAIRGLAETYEQYF,TGTGCCATCAGGGGACTAGCGGAAACCTACGAGCAGTACTTC
-,TRBJ2-3,TRBV28,TRBD2,CASSSRLAGDTQYF,TGTGCCAGCAGTTCGCGACTAGCGGGAGATACGCAGTATTTT
-,TRBJ2-7,TRBV30,-,CAWSVTGYEQYF,TGTGCCTGGAGTGTTACAGGGTACGAGCAGTACTTC
-,TRBJ2-3,TRBV9,-,CASSAAENTDTQYF,TGTGCCAGCAGCGCAGCGGAAAACACAGATACGCAGTATTTT
few,TRBJ2-1,TRBV11-2,-,CASSPGVLSNEQFF,TGTGCCAGCAGCCCGGGGGTGTTATCCAATGAGCAGTTCTTC
-,TRBJ1-2,TRBV28,TRBD1,CASSFSRTGGRGYTF,TGTGCCAGCAGTTTCTCCCGGACAGGGGGCCGGGGCTACACCTTC
once,TRBJ2-7,TRBV5-6,-,CASSLLGGSYEQYF,TGTGCCAGCAGCTTGTTGGGGGGCTCCTACGAGCAGTACTTC
-,TRBJ1-1,TRBV2,-,CASSNRVGNTEAFF,TGTGCCAGCAGTAACAGGGTCGGGAACACTGAAGCTTTCTTT
-,TRBJ1-4,TRBV30,TRBD1,CAYNRGGRGNEKLFF,TGTGCCTACAACAGGGGCGGGAGGGGTAATGAAAAACTGTTTTTT
-,TRBJ2-3,TRBV7-2,-,CASSPGYTQYF,TGTGCCAGCAGTCCGGGGTATACGCAGTATTTT
-,TRBJ1-6,TRBV18,TRBD1,CASSPGTGGDYSSYNSPLHF,TGTGCCAGCTCACCTGGGACAGGGGGTGACTACAGCTCCTATAATTCACCCCTCCACTTT
-,TRBJ2-7,TRBV10-1,-,CASSLRERAYEQYF,TGCGCCAGCAGTCTCCGGGAGAGAGCCTACGAGCAGTACTTC
-,TRBJ2-5,TRBV6-1,TRBD2,CASSPPGLVQETQYF,TGTGCCAGCAGTCCCCCGGGACTAGTGCAAGAGACCCAGTACTTC
-,TRBJ2-2,TRBV7-8,TRBD2,CASSFLAGGRNTGELFF,TGTGCCAGCAGCTTCCTTGCGGGGGGGCGAAACACCGGGGAGCTGTTTTTT
-,TRBJ1-2,TRBV1,-,CTSSQTTGTGFEEGYTF,TGCACCAGCAGCCAAACGACCGGGACAGGATTCGAGGAGGGCTACACCTTC
-,TRBJ1-2,TRBV9,-,CASSPGGGAYGYTF,TGTGCCAGCAGCCCGGGAGGGGGGGCCTATGGCTACACCTTC
few,TRBJ1-1,TRBV10-3,TRBD1,CAISGELVGQRNTEAFF,TGTGCCATCAGTGGCGAGTTAGTGGGACAGCGGAACACTGAAGCTTTCTTT
-,TRBJ1-2,TRBV27,-,CASSMGQGNGYTF,TGTGCCAGCAGTATGGGTCAGGGGAATGGCTACACCTTC
-,TRBJ1-5,TRBV19,-,CASSIQGMGNQPQHF,TGTGCCAGTAGTATTCAGGGTATGGGCAATCAGCCCCAGCATTTT
-,TRBJ2-7,TRBV10-1,TRBD1,CASSEAGDRVDEQYF,TGCGCCAGCAGTGAGGCTGGGGACAGGGTTGACGAGCAGTACTTC
-,TRBJ2-6,TRBV7-3,-,CASSSRGGRYSGANVLTF,TGTGCCAGCAGCTCGAGGGGAGGTCGCTACTCTGGGGCCAACGTCCTGACTTTC
-,TRBJ2-1,TRBV11-2,-,CASSPQLGGTVQFF,TGTGCCAGCAGCCCACAACTAGGAGGGACGGTGCAGTTCTTC
-,TRBJ2-1,TRBV6-1,TRBD1,CAGSRDRVSDEQFF,TGTGCCGGATCCCGGGACAGGGTTTCGGATGAGCAGTTCTTC
few,TRBJ2-5,TRBV27,TRBD2,CASSLSPAGGQETQYF,TGTGCCAGCAGTTTAAGTCCAGCGGGGGGTCAAGAGACCCAGTACTTC
few,TRBJ1-1,TRBV10-3,TRBD1,CAAHRGWNTEAFF,TGTGCCGCCCACAGGGGTTGGAACACTGAAGCTTTCTTT
few,TRBJ1-2,TRBV30,TRBD1,CAWSERRDRNYGYTF,TGTGCCTGGAGTGAAAGGAGGGACAGAAACTATGGCTACACCTTC
few,TRBJ1-2,TRBV6-1,TRBD1,CASSTGQGMGYTF,TGTGCCAGCAGCACCGGACAGGGGATGGGCTACACCTTC
-,TRBJ2-3,TRBV7-9,TRBD2,CASSVGAGGFTNTQYF,TGTGCCAGCAGCGTCGGGGCGGGGGGATTCACGAATACGCAGTATTTT
-,TRBJ2-3,TRBV5-1,-,CASSLAGGSTDTQYF,TGCGCCAGCAGCTTGGCAGGGGGGAGCACAGATACGCAGTATTTT
-,TRBJ2-5,TRBV5-4,-,CASSHAGLEETQYF,TGTGCCAGCAGCCACGCGGGACTCGAAGAGACCCAGTACTTC
-,TRBJ2-1,TRBV30,TRBD2,CAWGEAFTSVTNEQFF,TGTGCCTGGGGGGAGGCGTTTACTAGCGTGACAAATGAGCAGTTCTTC
-,TRBJ1-1,TRBV5-4,-,CASSLRGSEAFF,TGTGCCAGCAGCTTGAGGGGTTCTGAAGCTTTCTTT
-,TRBJ1-5,TRBV18,TRBD1,CASSPSTGRGQMWSQPQHF,TGTGCCAGCTCACCCTCGACAGGGAGAGGGCAGATGTGGTCCCAGCCCCAGCATTTT
-,TRBJ2-1,TRBV7-2,-,CASSNIPLSSYNEQFF,TGTGCCAGCAGCAATATCCCCCTGAGCTCCTACAATGAGCAGTTCTTC
-,TRBJ2-1,TRBV14,TRBD2,CASSLTSGVNNEQFF,TGTGCCAGCAGTCTGACTAGCGGGGTAAACAATGAGCAGTTCTTC
-,TRBJ2-1,TRBV5-1,-,CASSFTGNEQFF,TGCGCCAGCAGCTTTACAGGGAATGAGCAGTTCTTC
-,TRBJ1-5,TRBV19,TRBD1,CASSGTGLNQPQHF,TGTGCCAGTTCCGGGACAGGGTTGAATCAGCCCCAGCATTTT
-,TRBJ1-2,TRBV7-2,-,CASSLDSSGYTF,TGTGCCAGCAGCCTCGACAGTTCCGGCTACACCTTC
many,TRBJ2-7,TRBV6-1,TRBD2,CASSKTGTSGDEQYF,TGTGCCAGCAGTAAAACCGGGACTAGCGGGGACGAGCAGTACTTC
-,TRBJ1-2,TRBV28,TRBD1,CASSSYRGANYGYTF,TGTGCCAGCAGTTCCTACAGGGGAGCTAACTATGGCTACACCTTC
-,TRBJ2-7,TRBV5-1,-,CASSLPSYEQYF,TGCGCCAGCAGCCTACCCTCCTACGAGCAGTACTTC
-,TRBJ2-7,TRBV7-2,-,CASSLLGGREQYF,TGTGCCAGCAGCCTCCTAGGAGGCCGCGAGCAGTACTTC
-,TRBJ2-5,TRBV7-6,-,CASSPEIQETQYF,TGTGCCAGCAGCCCCGAGATCCAAGAGACCCAGTACTTC
once,TRBJ2-7,TRBV5-4,TRBD1,CASSLAGQGAGEQYF,TGTGCCAGCAGCTTGGCCGGACAGGGGGCTGGCGAGCAGTACTTC
once,TRBJ2-1,TRBV10-2,-,CASTGIPYNEQFF,TGCGCCAGCACCGGGATCCCCTACAATGAGCAGTTCTTC
-,TRBJ2-5,TRBV5-1,-,CASRDVRGNVETQYF,TGCGCCAGCAGGGACGTCAGAGGGAACGTGGAGACCCAGTACTTC
-,TRBJ2-5,TRBV18,TRBD2,CASSPGLAGFLQETQYF,TGTGCCAGCTCACCGGGACTAGCGGGATTCCTCCAAGAGACCCAGTACTTC
-,TRBJ1-1,TRBV27,-,CASSSPGGVTEAFF,TGTGCCAGCAGTTCCCCGGGGGGCGTCACTGAAGCTTTCTTT